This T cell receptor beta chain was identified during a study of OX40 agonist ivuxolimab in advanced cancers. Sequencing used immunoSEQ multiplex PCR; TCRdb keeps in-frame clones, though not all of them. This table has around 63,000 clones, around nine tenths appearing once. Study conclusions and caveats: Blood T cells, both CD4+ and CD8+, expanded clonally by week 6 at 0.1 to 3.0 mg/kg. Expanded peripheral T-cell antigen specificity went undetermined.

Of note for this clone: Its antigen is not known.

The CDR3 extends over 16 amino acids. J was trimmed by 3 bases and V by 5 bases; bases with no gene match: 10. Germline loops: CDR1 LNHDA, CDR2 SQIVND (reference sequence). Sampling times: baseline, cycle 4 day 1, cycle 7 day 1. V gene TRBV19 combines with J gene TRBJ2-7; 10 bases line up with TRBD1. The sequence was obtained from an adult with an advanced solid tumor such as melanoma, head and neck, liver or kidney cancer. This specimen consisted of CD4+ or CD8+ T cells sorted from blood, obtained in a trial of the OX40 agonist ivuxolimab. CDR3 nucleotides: TGTGCCAGTAGTGTAAGAGGACAGGGGGTGGACTACGAGCAGTACTTC. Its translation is CASSVRGQGVDYEQYF.